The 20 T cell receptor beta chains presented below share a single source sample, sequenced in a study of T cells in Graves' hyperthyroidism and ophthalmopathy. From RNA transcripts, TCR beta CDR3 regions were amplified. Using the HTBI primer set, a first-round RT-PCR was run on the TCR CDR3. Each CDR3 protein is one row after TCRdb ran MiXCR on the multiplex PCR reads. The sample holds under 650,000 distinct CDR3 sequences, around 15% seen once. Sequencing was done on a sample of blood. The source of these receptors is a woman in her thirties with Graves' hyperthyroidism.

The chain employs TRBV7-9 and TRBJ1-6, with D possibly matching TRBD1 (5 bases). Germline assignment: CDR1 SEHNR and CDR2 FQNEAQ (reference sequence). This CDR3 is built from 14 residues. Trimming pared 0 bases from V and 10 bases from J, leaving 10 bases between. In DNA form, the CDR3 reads TGTGCCAGCAGCTTAGCGCCAGGGTCCTCACCCCTCCACTTT. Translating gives CASSLAPGSSPLHF.

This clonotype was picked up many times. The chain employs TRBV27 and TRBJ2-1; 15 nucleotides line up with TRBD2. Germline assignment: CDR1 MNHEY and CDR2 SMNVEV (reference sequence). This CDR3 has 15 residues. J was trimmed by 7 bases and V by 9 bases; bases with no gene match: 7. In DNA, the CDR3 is TGTGCCAGTACGACCGGGACTAGCGGGAGGAATGAGCAGTTCTTC. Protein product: CASTTGTSGRNEQFF.

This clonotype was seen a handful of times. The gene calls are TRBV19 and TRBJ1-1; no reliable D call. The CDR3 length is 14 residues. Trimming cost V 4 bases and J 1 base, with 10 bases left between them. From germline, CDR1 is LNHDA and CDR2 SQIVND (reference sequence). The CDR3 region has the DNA TGTGCCAGTAGTACTGGCGCGGGGAACACTGAAGCTTTCTTT. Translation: CASSTGAGNTEAFF.

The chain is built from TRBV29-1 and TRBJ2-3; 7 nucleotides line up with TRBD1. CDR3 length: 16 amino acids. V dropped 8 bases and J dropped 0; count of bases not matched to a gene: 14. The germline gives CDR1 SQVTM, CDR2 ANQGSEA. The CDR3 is CSTLTGTVISTDTQYF. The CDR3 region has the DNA TGCAGCACCTTGACCGGGACAGTAATTAGCACAGATACGCAGTATTTT.

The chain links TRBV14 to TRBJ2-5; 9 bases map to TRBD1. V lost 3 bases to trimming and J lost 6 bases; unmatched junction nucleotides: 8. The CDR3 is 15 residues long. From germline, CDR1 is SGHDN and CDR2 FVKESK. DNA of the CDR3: TGTGCCAGCAGCCAGACAGGGGGGTATGCTAAGACCCAGTACTTC. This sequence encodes CASSQTGGYAKTQYF.

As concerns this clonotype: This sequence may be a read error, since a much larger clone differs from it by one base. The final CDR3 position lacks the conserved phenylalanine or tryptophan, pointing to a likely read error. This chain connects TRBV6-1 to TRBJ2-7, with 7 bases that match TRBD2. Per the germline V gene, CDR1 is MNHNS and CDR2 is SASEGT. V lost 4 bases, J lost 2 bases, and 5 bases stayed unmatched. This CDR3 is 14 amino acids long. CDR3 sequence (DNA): TGTGCCAGCAGTGGAACTAGCGCCGCCTACGAGCAGTACTCC. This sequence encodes CASSGTSAAYEQYS.

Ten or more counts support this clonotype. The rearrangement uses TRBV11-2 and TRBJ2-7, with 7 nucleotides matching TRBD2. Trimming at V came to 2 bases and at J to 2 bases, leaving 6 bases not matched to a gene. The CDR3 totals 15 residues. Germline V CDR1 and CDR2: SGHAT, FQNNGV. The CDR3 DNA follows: TGTGCCAGCAGCTTAATGGGCGGGAGAGCCTACGAGCAGTACTTC. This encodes CASSLMGGRAYEQYF. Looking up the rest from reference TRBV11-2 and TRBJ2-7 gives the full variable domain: EAGVAQSPRYKIIEKRQSVAFWCNPISGHATLYWYQQILGQGPKLLIQFQNNGVVDDSQLPKDRFSAERLKGVDSTLKIQPAKLEDSAVYLCASSLMGGRAYEQYFGPGTRLTVT.

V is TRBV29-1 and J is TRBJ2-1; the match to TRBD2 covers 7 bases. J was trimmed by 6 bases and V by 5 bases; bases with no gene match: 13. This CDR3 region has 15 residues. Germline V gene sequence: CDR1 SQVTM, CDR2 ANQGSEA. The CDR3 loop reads CSVCLREGLGNEQFF. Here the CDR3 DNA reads TGCAGCGTTTGTTTGAGGGAGGGCCTCGGCAATGAGCAGTTCTTC.

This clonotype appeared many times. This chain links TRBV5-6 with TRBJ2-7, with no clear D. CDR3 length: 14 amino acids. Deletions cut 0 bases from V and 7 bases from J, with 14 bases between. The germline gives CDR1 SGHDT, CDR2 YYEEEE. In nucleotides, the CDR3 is TGTGCCAGCAGCTTGGTGGGCCCGATTTTGGAGCAGTACTTC. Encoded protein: CASSLVGPILEQYF.

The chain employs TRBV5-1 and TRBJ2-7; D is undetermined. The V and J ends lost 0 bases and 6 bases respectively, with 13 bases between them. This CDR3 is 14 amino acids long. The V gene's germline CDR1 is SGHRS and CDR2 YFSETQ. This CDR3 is CASSLEGGLAEQYF. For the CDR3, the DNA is TGCGCCAGCAGCTTGGAAGGTGGGTTGGCCGAGCAGTACTTC.

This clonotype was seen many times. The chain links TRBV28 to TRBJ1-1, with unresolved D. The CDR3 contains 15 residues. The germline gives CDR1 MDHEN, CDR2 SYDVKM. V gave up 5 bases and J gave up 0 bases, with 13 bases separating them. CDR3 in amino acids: CASSPFGLMNTEAFF. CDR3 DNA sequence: TGTGCCAGCAGTCCTTTCGGACTCATGAACACTGAAGCTTTCTTT.

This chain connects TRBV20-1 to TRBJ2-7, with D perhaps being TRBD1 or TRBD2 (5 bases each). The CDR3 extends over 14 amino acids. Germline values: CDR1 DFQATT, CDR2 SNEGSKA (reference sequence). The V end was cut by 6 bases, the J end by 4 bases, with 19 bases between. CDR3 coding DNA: TGCAGTGCAGAACACCGGGACCGCCGATACGAGCAGTACTTC. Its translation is CSAEHRDRRYEQYF.

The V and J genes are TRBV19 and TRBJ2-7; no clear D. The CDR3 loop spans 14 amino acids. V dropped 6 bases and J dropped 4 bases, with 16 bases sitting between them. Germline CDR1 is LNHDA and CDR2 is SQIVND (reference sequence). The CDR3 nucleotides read TGTGCCAGTAGCCGTATGCGACAAGATTACGAGCAGTACTTC. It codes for CASSRMRQDYEQYF.

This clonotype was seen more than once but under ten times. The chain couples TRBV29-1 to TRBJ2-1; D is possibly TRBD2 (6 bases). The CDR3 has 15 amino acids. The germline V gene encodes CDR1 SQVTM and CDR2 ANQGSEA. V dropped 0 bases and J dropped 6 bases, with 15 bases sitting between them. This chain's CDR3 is CSVEEGDSIVNEQFF. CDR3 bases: TGCAGCGTTGAAGAGGGGGACTCTATAGTCAATGAGCAGTTCTTC.

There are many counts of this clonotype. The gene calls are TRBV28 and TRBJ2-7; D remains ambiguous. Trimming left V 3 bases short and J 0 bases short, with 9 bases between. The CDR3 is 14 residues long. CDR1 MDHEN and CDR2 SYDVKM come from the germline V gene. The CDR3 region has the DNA TGTGCCAGCAGTTTTCTACAGAACTCCTACGAGCAGTACTTC. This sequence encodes CASSFLQNSYEQYF.

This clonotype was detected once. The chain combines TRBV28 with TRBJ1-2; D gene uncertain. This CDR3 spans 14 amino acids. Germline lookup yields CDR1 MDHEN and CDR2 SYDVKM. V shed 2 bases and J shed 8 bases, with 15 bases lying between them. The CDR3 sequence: CASSLRGEARGYTF. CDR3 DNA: TGTGCCAGCAGTTTACGCGGGGAAGCAAGGGGCTACACCTTC.

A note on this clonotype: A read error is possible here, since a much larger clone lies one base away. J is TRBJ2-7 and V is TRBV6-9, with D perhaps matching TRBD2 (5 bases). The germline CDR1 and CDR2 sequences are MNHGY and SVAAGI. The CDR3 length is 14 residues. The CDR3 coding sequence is TGTGCCAGCAGTTTTAGCGCGGGCGCCTACGGGCAGTACTTC. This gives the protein CASSFSAGAYGQYF.

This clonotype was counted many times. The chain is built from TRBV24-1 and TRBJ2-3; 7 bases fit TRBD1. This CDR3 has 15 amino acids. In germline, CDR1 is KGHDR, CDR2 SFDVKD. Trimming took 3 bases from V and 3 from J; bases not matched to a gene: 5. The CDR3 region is CATSDTTGITDTQYF. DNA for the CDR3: TGTGCCACCAGTGATACGACAGGGATTACAGATACGCAGTATTTT.

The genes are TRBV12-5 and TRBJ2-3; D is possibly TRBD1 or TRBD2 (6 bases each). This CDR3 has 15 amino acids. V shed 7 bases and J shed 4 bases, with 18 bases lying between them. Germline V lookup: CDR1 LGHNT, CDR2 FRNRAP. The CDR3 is CASDSGAAESDTQYF. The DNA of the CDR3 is TGTGCTAGTGACTCGGGGGCGGCCGAGTCAGATACGCAGTATTTT. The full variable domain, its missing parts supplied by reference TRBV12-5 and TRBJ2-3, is DARVTQTPRHKVTEMGQEVTMRCQPILGHNTVFWYRQTMMQGLELLAYFRNRAPLDDSGMPKDRFSAEMPDATLATLKIQPSEPRDSAVYFCASDSGAAESDTQYFGPGTRLTVL.

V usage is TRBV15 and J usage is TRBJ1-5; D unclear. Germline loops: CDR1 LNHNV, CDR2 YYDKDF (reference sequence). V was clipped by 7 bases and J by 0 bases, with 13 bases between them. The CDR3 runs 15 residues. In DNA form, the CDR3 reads TGTGCCACCAACAGTCACCCGCATAGCAATCAGCCCCAGCATTTT. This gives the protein CATNSHPHSNQPQHF.